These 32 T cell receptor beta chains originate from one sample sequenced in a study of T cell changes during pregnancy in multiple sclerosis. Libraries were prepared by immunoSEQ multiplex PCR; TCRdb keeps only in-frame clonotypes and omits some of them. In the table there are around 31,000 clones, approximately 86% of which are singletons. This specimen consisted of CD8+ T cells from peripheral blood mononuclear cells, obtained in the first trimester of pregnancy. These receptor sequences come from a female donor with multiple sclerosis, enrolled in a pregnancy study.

CDR3 sequence (DNA): TGCGCCAGCAACGAAGGGAGCAGGGGCTATGGCTACACCTTC. Its translation: CASNEGSRGYGYTF. The gene calls are TRBV5-1 and TRBJ1-2; D is perhaps TRBD1 (6 bases). Germline CDR1 and CDR2: SGHRS and YFSETQ. The CDR3 length is 14 residues. With 6 bases removed from V and 4 bases from J, the gap between germline ends came to 16 bases.

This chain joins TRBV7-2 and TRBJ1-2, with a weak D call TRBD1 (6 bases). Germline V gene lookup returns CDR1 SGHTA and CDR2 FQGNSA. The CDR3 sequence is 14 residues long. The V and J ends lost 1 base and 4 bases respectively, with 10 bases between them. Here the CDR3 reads CASSLDRVAYGYTF. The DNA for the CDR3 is TGTGCCAGCAGCTTAGACAGGGTGGCCTATGGCTACACCTTC.

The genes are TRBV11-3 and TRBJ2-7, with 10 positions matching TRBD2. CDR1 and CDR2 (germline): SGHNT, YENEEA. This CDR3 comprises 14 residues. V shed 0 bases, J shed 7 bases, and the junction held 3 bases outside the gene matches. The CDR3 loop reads CASSLELAGLEQYF. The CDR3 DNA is TGTGCCAGCAGCTTAGAACTAGCGGGGTTGGAGCAGTACTTC.

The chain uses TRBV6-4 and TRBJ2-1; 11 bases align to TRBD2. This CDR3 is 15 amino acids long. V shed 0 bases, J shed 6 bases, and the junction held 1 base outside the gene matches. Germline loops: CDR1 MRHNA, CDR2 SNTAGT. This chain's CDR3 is CASSDSSGGANEQFF. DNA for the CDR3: TGTGCCAGCAGTGACTCTAGCGGGGGGGCCAATGAGCAGTTCTTC.

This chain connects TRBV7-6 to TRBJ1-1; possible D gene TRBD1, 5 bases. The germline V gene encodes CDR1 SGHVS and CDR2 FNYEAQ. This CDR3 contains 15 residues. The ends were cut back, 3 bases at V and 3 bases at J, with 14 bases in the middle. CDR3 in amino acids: CASSFALGEDTEAFF. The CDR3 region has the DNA TGTGCCAGCAGCTTTGCATTGGGGGAGGACACTGAAGCTTTCTTT.

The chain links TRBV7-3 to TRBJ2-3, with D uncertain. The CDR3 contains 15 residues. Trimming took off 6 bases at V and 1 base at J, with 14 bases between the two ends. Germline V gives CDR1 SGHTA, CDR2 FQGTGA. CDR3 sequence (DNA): TGTGCCAGCAGTCCCACAGTGATACGCACAGATACGCAGTATTTT. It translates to CASSPTVIRTDTQYF. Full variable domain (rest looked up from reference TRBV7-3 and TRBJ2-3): GAGVSQTPSNKVTEKGKYVELRCDPISGHTALYWYRQSLGQGPEFLIYFQGTGAADDSGLPNDRFFAVRPEGSVSTLKIQRTERGDSAVYLCASSPTVIRTDTQYFGPGTRLTVL.

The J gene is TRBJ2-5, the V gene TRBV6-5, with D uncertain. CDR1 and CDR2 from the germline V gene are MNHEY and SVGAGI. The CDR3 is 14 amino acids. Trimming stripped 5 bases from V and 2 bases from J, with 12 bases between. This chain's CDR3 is CASSHRHIQETQYF. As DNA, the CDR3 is TGTGCCAGCAGTCACCGACACATACAAGAGACCCAGTACTTC.

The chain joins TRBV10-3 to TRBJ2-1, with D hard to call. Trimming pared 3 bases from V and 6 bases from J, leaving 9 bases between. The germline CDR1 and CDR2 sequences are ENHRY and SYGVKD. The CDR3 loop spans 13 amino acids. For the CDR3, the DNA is TGTGCCATCAGTGAAGGAGCGAGCAATGAGCAGTTCTTC. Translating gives CAISEGASNEQFF.

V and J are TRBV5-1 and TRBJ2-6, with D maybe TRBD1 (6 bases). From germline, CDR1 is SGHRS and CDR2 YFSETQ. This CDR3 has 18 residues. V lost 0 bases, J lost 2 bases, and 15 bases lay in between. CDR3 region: CASSLGKKQGPGANVLTF. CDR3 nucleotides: TGCGCCAGCAGCTTGGGGAAAAAACAGGGACCTGGGGCCAACGTCCTGACTTTC. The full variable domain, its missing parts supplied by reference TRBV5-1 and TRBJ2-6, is KAGVTQTPRYLIKTRGQQVTLSCSPISGHRSVSWYQQTPGQGLQFLFEYFSETQRNKGNFPGRFSGRQFSNSRSEMNVSTLELGDSALYLCASSLGKKQGPGANVLTFGAGSRLTVL.

The CDR3, as DNA: TGTGCCAGCAGCCCCGGGACAGGCAACTACAATGAGCAGTTCTTC. This sequence encodes CASSPGTGNYNEQFF. The rearrangement uses TRBV7-6 and TRBJ2-1; 8 bases match TRBD1. Germline lookup yields CDR1 SGHVS and CDR2 FNYEAQ. CDR3 length: 15 amino acids. With V trimmed by 5 bases and J by 3 bases, 6 bases remained unmatched.

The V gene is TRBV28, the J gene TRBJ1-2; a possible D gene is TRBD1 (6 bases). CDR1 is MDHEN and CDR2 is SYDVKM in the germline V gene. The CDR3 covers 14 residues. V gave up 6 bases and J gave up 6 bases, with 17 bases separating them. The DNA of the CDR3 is TGTGCCAGCAGACCTACAGGGAGTCGGCATGGCTACACCTTC. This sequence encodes CASRPTGSRHGYTF.

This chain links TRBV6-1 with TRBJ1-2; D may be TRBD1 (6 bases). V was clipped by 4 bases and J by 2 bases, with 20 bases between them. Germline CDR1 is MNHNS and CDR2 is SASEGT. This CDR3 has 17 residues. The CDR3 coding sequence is TGTGCCAGCAGTGGGCTCGTAACCAGGGGCCAGAACTATGGCTACACCTTC. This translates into CASSGLVTRGQNYGYTF.

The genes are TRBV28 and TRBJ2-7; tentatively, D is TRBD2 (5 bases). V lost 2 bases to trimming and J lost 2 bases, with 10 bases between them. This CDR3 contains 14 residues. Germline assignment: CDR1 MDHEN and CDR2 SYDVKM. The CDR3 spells CASSLGYGTYEQYF. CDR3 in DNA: TGTGCCAGCAGTTTAGGTTACGGGACCTACGAGCAGTACTTC.

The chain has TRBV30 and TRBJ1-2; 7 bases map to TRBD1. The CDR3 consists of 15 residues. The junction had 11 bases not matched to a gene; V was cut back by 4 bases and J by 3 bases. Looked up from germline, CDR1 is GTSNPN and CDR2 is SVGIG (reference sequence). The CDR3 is CAWKPGQDAYYGYTF. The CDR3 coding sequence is TGTGCCTGGAAACCTGGACAGGACGCGTACTATGGCTACACCTTC.

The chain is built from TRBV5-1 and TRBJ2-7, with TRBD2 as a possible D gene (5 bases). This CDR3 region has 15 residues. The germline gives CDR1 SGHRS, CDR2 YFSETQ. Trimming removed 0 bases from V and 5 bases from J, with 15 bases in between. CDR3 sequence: CASSLGLTGSHEQYF. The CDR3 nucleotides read TGCGCCAGCAGCTTGGGGTTAACGGGAAGCCACGAGCAGTACTTC.

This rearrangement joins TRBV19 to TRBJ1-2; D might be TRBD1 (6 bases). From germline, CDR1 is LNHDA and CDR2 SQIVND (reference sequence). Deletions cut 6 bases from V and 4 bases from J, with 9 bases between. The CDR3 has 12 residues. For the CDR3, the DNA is TGTGCCAGTAGCTACAGGGTCTATGGCTACACCTTC. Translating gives CASSYRVYGYTF.

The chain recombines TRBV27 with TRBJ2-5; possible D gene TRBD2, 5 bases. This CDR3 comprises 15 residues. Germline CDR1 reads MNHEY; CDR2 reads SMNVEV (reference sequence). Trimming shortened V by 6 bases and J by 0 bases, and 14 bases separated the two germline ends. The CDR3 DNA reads TGTGCCAGCAGGCCCGTTCGAGGGCACCAAGAGACCCAGTACTTC. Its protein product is CASRPVRGHQETQYF.

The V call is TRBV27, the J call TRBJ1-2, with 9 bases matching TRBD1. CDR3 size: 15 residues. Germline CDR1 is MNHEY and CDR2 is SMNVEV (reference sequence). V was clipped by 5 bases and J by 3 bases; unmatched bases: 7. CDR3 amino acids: CASSGTGTGYYGYTF. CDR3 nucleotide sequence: TGTGCCAGCAGTGGGACCGGGACAGGGTACTATGGCTACACCTTC.

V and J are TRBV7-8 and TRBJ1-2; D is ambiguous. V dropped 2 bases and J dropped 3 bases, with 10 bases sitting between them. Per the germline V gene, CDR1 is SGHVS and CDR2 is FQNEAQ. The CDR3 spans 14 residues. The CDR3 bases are TGTGCCAGCAGCTTACTAGCCCCCGACTATGGCTACACCTTC. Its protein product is CASSLLAPDYGYTF.

The CDR3 here is CASSDGLDTGELFF. CDR3 sequence (DNA): TGTGCCAGCAGTGACGGACTAGACACCGGGGAGCTGTTTTTT. The J gene is TRBJ2-2, the V gene TRBV6-4, with 7 bases that match TRBD2. Trimming removed 2 bases from V and 3 bases from J; junction bases left unmatched: 0. The CDR3 extends over 14 amino acids. The germline gives CDR1 MRHNA, CDR2 SNTAGT.

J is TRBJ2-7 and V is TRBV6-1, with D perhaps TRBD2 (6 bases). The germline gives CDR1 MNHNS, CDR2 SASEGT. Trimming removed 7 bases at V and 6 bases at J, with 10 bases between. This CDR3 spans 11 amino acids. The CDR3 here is CASMAGFEQYF. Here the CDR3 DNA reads TGTGCCAGCATGGCGGGGTTCGAGCAGTACTTC.

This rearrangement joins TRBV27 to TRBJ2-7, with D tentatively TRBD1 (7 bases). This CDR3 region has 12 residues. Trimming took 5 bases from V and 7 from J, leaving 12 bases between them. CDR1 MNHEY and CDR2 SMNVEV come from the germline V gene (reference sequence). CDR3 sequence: CASSQGGVEQYF. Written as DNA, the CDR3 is TGTGCCAGCAGTCAGGGGGGTGTAGAGCAGTACTTC.

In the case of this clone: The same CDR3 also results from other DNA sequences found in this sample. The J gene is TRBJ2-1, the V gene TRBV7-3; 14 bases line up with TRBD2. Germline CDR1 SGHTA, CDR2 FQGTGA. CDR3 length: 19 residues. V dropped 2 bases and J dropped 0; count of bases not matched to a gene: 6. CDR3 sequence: CASSLGLAGGYGSYNEQFF. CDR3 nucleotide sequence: TGTGCCAGCAGCTTAGGACTAGCGGGGGGCTACGGCTCCTACAATGAGCAGTTCTTC.

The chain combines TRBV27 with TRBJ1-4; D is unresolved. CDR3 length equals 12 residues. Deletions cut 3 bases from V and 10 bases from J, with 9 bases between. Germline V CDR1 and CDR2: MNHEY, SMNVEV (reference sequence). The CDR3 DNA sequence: TGTGCCAGCAGTTTCGGTGGTGGAAAACTGTTTTTT. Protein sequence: CASSFGGGKLFF.

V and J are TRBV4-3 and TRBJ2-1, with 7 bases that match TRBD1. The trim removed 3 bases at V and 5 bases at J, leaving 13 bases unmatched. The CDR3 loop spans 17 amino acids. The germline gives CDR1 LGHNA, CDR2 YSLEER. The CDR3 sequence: CASSQTQGRPTNNEQFF. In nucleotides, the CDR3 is TGCGCCAGCAGCCAGACACAGGGGAGACCCACCAACAATGAGCAGTTCTTC.

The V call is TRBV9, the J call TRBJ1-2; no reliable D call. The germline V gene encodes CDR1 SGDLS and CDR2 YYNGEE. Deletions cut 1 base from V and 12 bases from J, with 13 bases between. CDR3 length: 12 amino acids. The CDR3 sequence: CASSVPTPWNTF. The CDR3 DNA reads TGTGCCAGCAGCGTACCGACACCTTGGAACACCTTC.

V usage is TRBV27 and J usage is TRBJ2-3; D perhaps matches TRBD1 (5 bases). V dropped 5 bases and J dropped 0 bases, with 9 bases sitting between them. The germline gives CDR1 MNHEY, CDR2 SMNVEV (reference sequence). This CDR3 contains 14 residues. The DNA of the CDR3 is TGTGCCAGCAGTCTAGGGGCTAGCACAGATACGCAGTATTTT. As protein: CASSLGASTDTQYF.

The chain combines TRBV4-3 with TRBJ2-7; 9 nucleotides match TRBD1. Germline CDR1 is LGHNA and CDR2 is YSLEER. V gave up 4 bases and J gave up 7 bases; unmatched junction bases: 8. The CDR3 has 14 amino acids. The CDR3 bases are TGCGCCAGCAGCCCGGGACAGGGAATAGGAGAGCAGTACTTC. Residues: CASSPGQGIGEQYF.

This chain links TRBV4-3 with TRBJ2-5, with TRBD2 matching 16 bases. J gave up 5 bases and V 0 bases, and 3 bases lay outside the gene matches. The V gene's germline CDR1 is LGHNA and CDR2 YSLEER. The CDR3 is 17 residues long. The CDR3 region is CASSQDQGLAGGETQYF. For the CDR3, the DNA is TGCGCCAGCAGCCAAGATCAGGGACTAGCGGGGGGGGAGACCCAGTACTTC.

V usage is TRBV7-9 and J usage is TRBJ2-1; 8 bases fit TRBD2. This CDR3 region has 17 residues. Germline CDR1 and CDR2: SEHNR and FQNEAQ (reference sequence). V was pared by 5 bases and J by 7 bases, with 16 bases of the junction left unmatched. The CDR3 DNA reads TGTGCCAGCAGCCCCAGGTCGGGGGCGGGAGGTTTGAATGAGCAGTTCTTC. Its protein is CASSPRSGAGGLNEQFF.

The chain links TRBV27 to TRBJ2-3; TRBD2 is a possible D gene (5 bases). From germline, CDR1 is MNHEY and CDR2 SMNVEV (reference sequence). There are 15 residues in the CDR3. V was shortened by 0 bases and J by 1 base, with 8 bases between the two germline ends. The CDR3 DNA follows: TGTGCCAGCAGTTTATCGGGAGCTCGCACAGATACGCAGTATTTT. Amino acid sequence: CASSLSGARTDTQYF.

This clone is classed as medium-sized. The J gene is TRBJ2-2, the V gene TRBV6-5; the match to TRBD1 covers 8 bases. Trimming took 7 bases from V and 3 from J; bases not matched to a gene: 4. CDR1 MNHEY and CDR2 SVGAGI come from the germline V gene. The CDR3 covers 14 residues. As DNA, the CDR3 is TGTGCCAGCATGGTGACAGGGGACACCGGGGAGCTGTTTTTT. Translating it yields CASMVTGDTGELFF.